The source of this T cell receptor beta chain is a study of T cells in Graves' hyperthyroidism and ophthalmopathy. Study background: Pretreatment peripheral blood was obtained at initial diagnosis.

The CDR3 covers 14 residues. Germline CDR1 and CDR2: SEHNR and FQNEAQ (reference sequence). Trimming took 5 bases from V and 10 from J, leaving 20 bases between them. Amplified regions were TCR beta CDR3 sequences from RNA transcripts. HTBI primers were employed in a first-round RT-PCR of the TCR CDR3. One entry per CDR3 protein, called by TCRdb with MiXCR from the multiplex PCR reads. The sample includes over 250,000 distinct CDR3 sequences, under 30% of them seen just once. Orbital computed tomography, thyroid ultrasound, serum thyroxine and TRAb, and clinical symptoms together informed the diagnoses. Initially, at the first diagnosis of hyperthyroidism and before any ophthalmopathy symptoms, blood was sampled. This clonotype was seen repeatedly, ten times or more.

Sequencing was done on a sample of blood. The clonotype comes from a man aged 40-55 years with Graves' hyperthyroidism that later progressed to Graves' ophthalmopathy. The rearrangement links TRBV7-9 to TRBJ2-5; possibly TRBD1 for D (5 bases). Here the CDR3 reads CASSVGPSLRDQYF. In DNA, the CDR3 is TGTGCCAGCAGCGTGGGGCCTTCCCTTAGAGACCAGTACTTC.